The 8 T cell receptor beta chains given below trace back to one sample, sequenced in a study of blood T cell repertoires in COVID-19. The data were produced by immunoSEQ multiplex PCR, yet TCRdb's version contains in-frame clones alone and is incomplete. The profile covers some 200,000 clones, with around 90% appearing a single time and about 6.3% taken by the ten largest. The specimen was peripheral blood. These receptors were obtained from a middle-aged man with active or convalescent COVID-19.

V usage is TRBV28 and J usage is TRBJ1-4; possibly TRBD1 for D (5 bases). The CDR3 spans 15 residues. Germline V gene data show CDR1 as MDHEN and CDR2 as SYDVKM. V dropped 5 bases and J dropped 8 bases, with 18 bases sitting between them. CDR3 nucleotides: TGTGCCAGCAGTCCCTTGGACAAGGCCGTCGAAAAACTGTTTTTT. Amino acids: CASSPLDKAVEKLFF.

The genes are TRBV28 and TRBJ2-7; weak D call: TRBD2 (6 bases). The germline V gene has CDR1 MDHEN and CDR2 SYDVKM. The CDR3 loop spans 14 amino acids. Trimming removed 7 bases at V and 0 bases at J, with 13 bases between. DNA of the CDR3: TGTGCCAGCACACCTCGGAGGGTCTCCTACGAGCAGTACTTC. This codes for CASTPRRVSYEQYF.

The chain links TRBV4-3 to TRBJ2-5, with TRBD1 as a possible D gene (5 bases). Trimming removed 0 bases from V and 4 bases from J, with 18 bases in between. CDR1 and CDR2 from the germline V gene are LGHNA and YSLEER. The CDR3 runs 17 residues. CDR3 sequence reads: CASSQDGADDNGETQYF. CDR3 DNA: TGCGCCAGCAGCCAAGATGGGGCTGACGATAACGGAGAGACCCAGTACTTC.

The chain carries TRBV13 and TRBJ2-7; D gene uncertain. Trimming shortened V by 5 bases and J by 4 bases, and 15 bases separated the two germline ends. Germline V gene sequence: CDR1 PRHDT, CDR2 FYEKMQ (reference sequence). CDR3 size: 14 residues. The CDR3 sequence is CASSHATRFYEQYF. As DNA, the CDR3 is TGTGCCAGCAGCCACGCAACCAGATTTTACGAGCAGTACTTC.

CDR3 nucleotide sequence: TGTGCCAGCAGCTTAGATGGTCTAGCGGGACTCCTTGGGGAGCAGTTCTTC. It encodes CASSLDGLAGLLGEQFF. V usage is TRBV11-2 and J usage is TRBJ2-1, with 9 bases that match TRBD2. The CDR3 covers 17 residues. The V gene's germline CDR1 is SGHAT and CDR2 FQNNGV. Trimming cost V 0 bases and J 10 bases; bases outside gene matches: 13.

The chain couples TRBV6-5 to TRBJ1-1; D not resolved. The V gene's germline CDR1 is MNHEY and CDR2 SVGAGI. This CDR3 contains 12 residues. V lost 0 bases and J lost 7, with 6 bases in between. Written as DNA, the CDR3 is TGTGCCAGCAGTTACTCTGGCGGTGAAGCTTTCTTT. Protein product: CASSYSGGEAFF.

V is TRBV6-1 and J is TRBJ1-1, with unresolved D. The germline CDR1 and CDR2 sequences are MNHNS and SASEGT. Trimming took 1 base from V and 4 from J, leaving 10 bases between them. CDR3 size: 14 residues. CDR3 protein: CASSEEGLSTEAFF. In DNA, the CDR3 is TGTGCCAGCAGTGAAGAAGGACTTAGCACTGAAGCTTTCTTT.

The chain recombines TRBV10-3 with TRBJ1-5; D possibly corresponds to TRBD1 (5 bases). Trimming removed 10 bases from V and 9 bases from J, with 19 bases in between. Germline V gene lookup returns CDR1 ENHRY and CDR2 SYGVKD. The CDR3 has 13 amino acids. In DNA, the CDR3 is TGTGCCACCGCCACGGATAGGGACTGGCCCCAGCATTTT. Translated, it gives CATATDRDWPQHF.